These T cell receptor beta chains were read from a single sample in a study of shared clonotypes between healthy human individuals. Sequencing used immunoSEQ multiplex PCR; TCRdb keeps in-frame clones, though not all of them. The sample has millions of clones, approximately 93% seen once. The sequenced sample consisted of naive CD4+ T cells from PBMCs. The receptors were gathered from a man aged 18-30 years in good health. Some clones in this sample may be carry-over from other donors' samples. Each CDR3 is given with its conserved first and last residue. D genes are given only for firm matches. Only part of the rows carry a size: once, few, many, or a class if the clone is expanded.

CASRGLTSGRHNEQFF	TGTGCCAGCAGAGGCTTGACTAGCGGGAGGCACAATGAGCAGTTCTTC	TRBV2	TRBD2	TRBJ2-1	once
CASSDSRIGGEQYF	TGTGCCAGCAGCGACAGTCGCATAGGTGGCGAGCAGTACTTC	TRBV6-6	NA	TRBJ2-7	NA
CSVDGFAGELFF	TGCAGCGTTGATGGGTTCGCCGGGGAGCTGTTTTTT	TRBV29-1	NA	TRBJ2-2	NA
CASSQDPQGGTIYF	TGTGCCAGCAGCCAAGATCCCCAGGGTGGCACCATATATTTT	TRBV4-2	NA	TRBJ1-3	NA
CASSQVLGDRGYEQYF	TGCGCCAGCAGCCAAGTTTTAGGGGACAGGGGTTACGAGCAGTACTTC	TRBV4-3	TRBD1	TRBJ2-7	NA
CASSHYPRQSSGNTIYF	TGTGCCAGCAGCCATTATCCCCGACAGAGCTCTGGAAACACCATATATTTT	TRBV7-9	NA	TRBJ1-3	NA
CASSESRELEQYF	TGCGCCAGCAGTGAGTCGAGGGAGCTGGAGCAGTACTTC	TRBV10-2	NA	TRBJ2-7	NA
CASKVQGIYGYTF	TGTGCCAGCAAAGTACAGGGTATCTATGGCTACACCTTC	TRBV2	NA	TRBJ1-2	NA
CAWSVGTGPYEQYF	TGTGCCTGGAGTGTTGGGACAGGGCCCTACGAGCAGTACTTC	TRBV30	TRBD1	TRBJ2-7	NA
CASSENVGGQTEAFF	TGTGCCAGCAGTGAAAATGTTGGAGGGCAAACTGAAGCTTTCTTT	TRBV2	NA	TRBJ1-1	NA
CAISDQRQETQYF	TGTGCCATCAGTGACCAAAGACAAGAGACCCAGTACTTC	TRBV10-3	NA	TRBJ2-5	NA
CASRRSGGTGELFF	TGTGCCAGCAGACGATCCGGAGGCACCGGGGAGCTGTTTTTT	TRBV5-6	NA	TRBJ2-2	NA
CASSRGQGTSLYNEQFF	TGTGCCAGCTCAAGGGGACAGGGGACTTCCCTTTACAATGAGCAGTTCTTC	TRBV18	TRBD1	TRBJ2-1	NA
CASLTPRASGYNEQFF	TGTGCCAGCCTAACCCCCCGGGCTAGCGGTTACAATGAGCAGTTCTTC	TRBV28	TRBD2	TRBJ2-1	NA
CASPEQGLAFENGYTF	TGTGCCAGTCCCGAACAGGGGCTCGCCTTTGAGAATGGCTACACCTTC	TRBV19	TRBD1	TRBJ1-2	once
CAISESQNTIYF	TGTGCCATCAGTGAGTCGCAGAACACCATATATTTT	TRBV10-3	NA	TRBJ1-3	NA
CASRKPGTVFEKLFF	TGTGCCAGCCGTAAACCGGGAACAGTTTTCGAAAAACTGTTTTTT	TRBV19	NA	TRBJ1-4	NA
CASSVKGMNTEAFF	TGTGCCAGCAGTGTTAAAGGAATGAACACTGAAGCTTTCTTT	TRBV6-1	NA	TRBJ1-1	NA
CASSAPGTLMAEAFF	TGTGCCAGCAGCGCTCCTGGGACCCTCATGGCTGAAGCTTTCTTT	TRBV7-9	NA	TRBJ1-1	NA
CASSPHTSGLYYEQYF	TGTGCCAGCAGCCCACACACTAGCGGGTTATACTACGAGCAGTACTTC	TRBV21-1	NA	TRBJ2-7	NA
CASSQDQGLAGTQYF	TGTGCCAGCAGCCAAGATCAGGGCCTAGCGGGGACCCAGTACTTC	TRBV14	TRBD2	TRBJ2-5	NA
CASSERHGGTDTQYF	TGTGCCAGCAGTGAACGGCACGGGGGCACAGATACGCAGTATTTT	TRBV6-1	NA	TRBJ2-3	NA
CASLRAPGAVYGYTF	TGTGCCAGCCTTAGGGCCCCAGGGGCTGTCTATGGCTACACCTTC	TRBV2	NA	TRBJ1-2	NA
CASRKTGGVQETQYF	TGCGCCAGCAGAAAGACAGGGGGGGTACAAGAGACCCAGTACTTC	TRBV5-1	TRBD1	TRBJ2-5	NA
CASSTGTIVRLNTEAFF	TGCGCCAGCAGCACGGGGACAATAGTTCGCTTGAACACTGAAGCTTTCTTT	TRBV5-1	NA	TRBJ1-1	NA
CASSLDGPGGNTIYF	TGTGCCAGCAGCCTAGACGGGCCGGGGGGAAACACCATATATTTT	TRBV9	NA	TRBJ1-3	NA
CASSGRSGTVAKNIQYF	TGTGCCAGCAGCGGCCGTTCCGGGACCGTCGCCAAAAACATTCAGTACTTC	TRBV11-1	NA	TRBJ2-4	NA
CAISSRTGGANTEAFF	TGTGCCATCAGCTCTAGGACAGGGGGCGCGAACACTGAAGCTTTCTTT	TRBV10-3	TRBD1	TRBJ1-1	NA
CASSPAGDTEAFF	TGTGCCAGCTCACCGGCAGGAGACACTGAAGCTTTCTTT	TRBV18	NA	TRBJ1-1	NA